Each of the 2 T cell receptor beta chains below was sequenced from the same sample in a study of post-analysis software for immune sequencing data. Study-wide results and limits: Relative to controls, patients had 4 or 5 TRBV segments at higher frequency, with TRBV5-6, TRBV5-1 and TRBV20-1 among these.

No antigen has been identified for these receptors. cDNA libraries of TCR beta carried unique molecular identifiers. TCRdb independently ran MiXCR on the PCR reads; one entry per CDR3 protein. The data contain roughly 540,000 distinct CDR3 sequences, 34% of them singletons. Input material: blood. The receptors derive from a girl aged 2 to 17 with multiple sclerosis.

V is TRBV28 and J is TRBJ1-2; D might be TRBD1 (5 bases). Germline V gene data show CDR1 as MDHEN and CDR2 as SYDVKM. The CDR3 runs 12 residues. Deletions cut 10 bases from V and 5 bases from J, with 14 bases between. The DNA for the CDR3 is TGTGCCACCGGGGGGGTTAGGTATGGCTACACCTTC. Its translation is CATGGVRYGYTF.

The rearrangement joins TRBV4-1 to TRBJ1-1; 7 bases agree with TRBD1. The CDR3 has 17 residues. CDR1 and CDR2 from the germline V gene are MGHRA and YSYEKL. The J segment lost 4 bases and the V segment lost 2 bases, leaving 13 bases of the junction unmatched. The CDR3 DNA is TGCGCCAGCAGCCAAATCGGACAGGCGCCAAGGGCCACTGAAGCTTTCTTT. It encodes CASSQIGQAPRATEAFF.